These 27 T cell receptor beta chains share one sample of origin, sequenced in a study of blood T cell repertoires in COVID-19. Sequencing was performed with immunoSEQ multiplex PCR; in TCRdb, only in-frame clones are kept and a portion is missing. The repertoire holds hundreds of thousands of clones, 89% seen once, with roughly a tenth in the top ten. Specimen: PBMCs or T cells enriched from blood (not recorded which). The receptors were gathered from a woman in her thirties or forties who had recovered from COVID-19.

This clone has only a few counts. The CDR3 nucleotides are TGTGCCAGCAGTTACCGGACAGGGGGGAAAGAGACCCAGTACTTC. It specifies CASSYRTGGKETQYF. This sequence joins TRBV6-5 and TRBJ2-5; 10 bases map to TRBD1. The CDR3 is 15 residues long. Per germline, CDR1 MNHEY and CDR2 SVGAGI. The J segment lost 3 bases and the V segment lost 2 bases, leaving 3 bases of the junction unmatched.

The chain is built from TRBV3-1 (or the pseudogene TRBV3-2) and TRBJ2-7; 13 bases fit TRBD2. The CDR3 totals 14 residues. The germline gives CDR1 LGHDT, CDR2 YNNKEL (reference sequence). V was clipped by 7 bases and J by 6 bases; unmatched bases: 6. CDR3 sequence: CASNGLAGAGEQYF. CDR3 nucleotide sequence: TGTGCCAGCAACGGACTAGCGGGAGCCGGCGAGCAGTACTTC.

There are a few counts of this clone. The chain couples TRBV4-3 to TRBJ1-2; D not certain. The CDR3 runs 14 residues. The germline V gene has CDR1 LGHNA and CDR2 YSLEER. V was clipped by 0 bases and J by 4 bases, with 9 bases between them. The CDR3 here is CASSQDHWSYGYTF. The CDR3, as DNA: TGCGCCAGCAGCCAAGATCATTGGAGCTATGGCTACACCTTC.

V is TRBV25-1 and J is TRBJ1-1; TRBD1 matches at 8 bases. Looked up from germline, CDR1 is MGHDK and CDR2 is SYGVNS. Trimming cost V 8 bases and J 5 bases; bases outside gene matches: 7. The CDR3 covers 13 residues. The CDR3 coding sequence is TGTGCCAGCGCAGGGGGCGCGATTACTGAAGCTTTCTTT. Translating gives CASAGGAITEAFF.

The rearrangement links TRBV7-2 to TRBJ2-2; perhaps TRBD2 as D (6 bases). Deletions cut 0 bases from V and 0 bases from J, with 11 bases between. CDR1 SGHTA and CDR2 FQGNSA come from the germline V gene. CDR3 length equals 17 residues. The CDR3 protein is CASSLARRDPNTGELFF. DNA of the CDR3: TGTGCCAGCAGCTTAGCGCGGAGGGACCCGAACACCGGGGAGCTGTTTTTT.

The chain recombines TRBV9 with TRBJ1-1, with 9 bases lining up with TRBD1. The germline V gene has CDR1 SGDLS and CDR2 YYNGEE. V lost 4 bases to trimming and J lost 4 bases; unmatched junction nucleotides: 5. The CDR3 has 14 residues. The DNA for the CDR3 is TGTGCCAGCAGCACCGACAGGGGGAGCACTGAAGCTTTCTTT. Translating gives CASSTDRGSTEAFF.

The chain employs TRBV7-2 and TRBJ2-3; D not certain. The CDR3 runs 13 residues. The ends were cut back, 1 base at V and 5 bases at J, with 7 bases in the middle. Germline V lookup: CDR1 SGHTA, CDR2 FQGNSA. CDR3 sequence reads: CASSLGSRDTQYF. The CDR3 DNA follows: TGTGCCAGCAGCTTAGGTTCCCGAGATACGCAGTATTTT.

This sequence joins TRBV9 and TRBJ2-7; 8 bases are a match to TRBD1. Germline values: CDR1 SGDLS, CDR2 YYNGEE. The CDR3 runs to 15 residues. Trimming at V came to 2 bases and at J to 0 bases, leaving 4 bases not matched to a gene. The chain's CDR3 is CASSVGQGPSYEQYF. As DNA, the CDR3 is TGTGCCAGCAGCGTCGGACAGGGTCCCTCCTACGAGCAGTACTTC.

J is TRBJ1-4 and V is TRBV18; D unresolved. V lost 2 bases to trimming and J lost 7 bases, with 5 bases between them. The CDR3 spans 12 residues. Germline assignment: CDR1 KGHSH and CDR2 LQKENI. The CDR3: CASSPSSEKLFF. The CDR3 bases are TGTGCCAGCTCACCATCCAGTGAAAAACTGTTTTTT.

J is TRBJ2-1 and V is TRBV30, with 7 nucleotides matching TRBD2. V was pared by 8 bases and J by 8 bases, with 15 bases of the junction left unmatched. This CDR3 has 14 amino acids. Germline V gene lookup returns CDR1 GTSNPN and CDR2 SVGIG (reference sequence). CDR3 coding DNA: TGTGCCAGCTCCCAGACTAGCCTCCTCGATGAGCAGTTCTTC. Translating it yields CASSQTSLLDEQFF.

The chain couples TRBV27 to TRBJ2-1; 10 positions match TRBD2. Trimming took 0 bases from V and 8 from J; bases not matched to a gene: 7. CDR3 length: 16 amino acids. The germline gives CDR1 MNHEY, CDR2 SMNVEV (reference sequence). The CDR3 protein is CASSLSRSGRADEQFF. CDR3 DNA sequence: TGTGCCAGCAGTTTATCTAGAAGCGGGAGGGCCGATGAGCAGTTCTTC.

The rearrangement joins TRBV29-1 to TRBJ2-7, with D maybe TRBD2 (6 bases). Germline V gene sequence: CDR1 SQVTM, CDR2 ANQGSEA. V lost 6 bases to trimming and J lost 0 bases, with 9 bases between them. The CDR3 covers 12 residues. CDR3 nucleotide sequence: TGCAGCGTGGCGGGGCCCTCCTACGAGCAGTACTTC. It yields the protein CSVAGPSYEQYF.

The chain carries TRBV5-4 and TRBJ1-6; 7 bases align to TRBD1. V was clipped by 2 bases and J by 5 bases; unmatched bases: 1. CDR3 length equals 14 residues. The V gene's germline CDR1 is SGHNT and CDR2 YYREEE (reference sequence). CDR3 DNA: TGTGCCAGCAGCTTAACAGGGGATAATTCACCCCTCCACTTT. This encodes CASSLTGDNSPLHF.

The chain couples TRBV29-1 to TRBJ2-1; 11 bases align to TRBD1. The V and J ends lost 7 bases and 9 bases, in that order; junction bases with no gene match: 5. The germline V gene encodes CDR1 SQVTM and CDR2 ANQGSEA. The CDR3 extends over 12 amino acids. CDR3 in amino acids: CSARTGGFEQFF. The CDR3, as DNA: TGCAGCGCCCGGACAGGGGGCTTTGAGCAGTTCTTC.

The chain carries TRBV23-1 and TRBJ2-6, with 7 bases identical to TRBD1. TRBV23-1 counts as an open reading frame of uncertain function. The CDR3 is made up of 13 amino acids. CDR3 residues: CAITGAGANVLTF. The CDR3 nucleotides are TGCGCAATTACAGGGGCTGGGGCCAACGTCCTGACTTTC.

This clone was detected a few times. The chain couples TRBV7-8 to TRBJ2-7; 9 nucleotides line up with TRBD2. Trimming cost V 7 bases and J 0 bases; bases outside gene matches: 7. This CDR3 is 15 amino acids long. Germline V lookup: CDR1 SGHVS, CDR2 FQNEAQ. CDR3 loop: CASTYLAGNSYEQYF. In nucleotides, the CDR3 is TGTGCCAGCACCTATCTAGCGGGGAACTCCTACGAGCAGTACTTC.

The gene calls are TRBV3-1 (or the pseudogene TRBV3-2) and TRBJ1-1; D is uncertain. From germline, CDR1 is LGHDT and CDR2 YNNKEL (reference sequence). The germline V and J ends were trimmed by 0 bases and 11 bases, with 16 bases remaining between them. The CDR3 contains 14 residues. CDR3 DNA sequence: TGTGCCAGCAGCCAAGAAGGCTCCGGGATTGAGGCTTTCTTT. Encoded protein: CASSQEGSGIEAFF.

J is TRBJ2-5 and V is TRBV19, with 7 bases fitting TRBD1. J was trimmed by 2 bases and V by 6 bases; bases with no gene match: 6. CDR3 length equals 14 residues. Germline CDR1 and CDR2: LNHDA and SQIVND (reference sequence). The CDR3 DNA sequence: TGTGCCAGTAGGAGCAGGGGGTCTCAAGAGACCCAGTACTTC. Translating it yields CASRSRGSQETQYF.

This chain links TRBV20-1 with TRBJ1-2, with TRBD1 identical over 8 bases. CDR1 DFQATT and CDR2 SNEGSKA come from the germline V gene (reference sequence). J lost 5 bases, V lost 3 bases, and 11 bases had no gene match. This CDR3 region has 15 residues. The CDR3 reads CSASEPGGLGYGYTF. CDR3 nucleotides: TGCAGTGCTAGTGAACCAGGGGGCCTCGGGTATGGCTACACCTTC.

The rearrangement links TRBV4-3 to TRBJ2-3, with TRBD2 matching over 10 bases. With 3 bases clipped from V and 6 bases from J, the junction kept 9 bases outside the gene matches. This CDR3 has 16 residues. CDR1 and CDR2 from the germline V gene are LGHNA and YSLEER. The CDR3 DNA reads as TGCGCCAGCAGCCAGTCCTCTAGCGGGAGTTGGGATACGCAGTATTTT. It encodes CASSQSSSGSWDTQYF.

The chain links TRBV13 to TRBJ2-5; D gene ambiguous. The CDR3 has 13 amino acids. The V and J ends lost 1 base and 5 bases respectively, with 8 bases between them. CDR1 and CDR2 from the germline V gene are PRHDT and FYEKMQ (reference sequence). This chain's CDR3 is CASSLDISETQYF. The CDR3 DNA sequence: TGTGCCAGCAGCTTAGATATTTCGGAGACCCAGTACTTC.

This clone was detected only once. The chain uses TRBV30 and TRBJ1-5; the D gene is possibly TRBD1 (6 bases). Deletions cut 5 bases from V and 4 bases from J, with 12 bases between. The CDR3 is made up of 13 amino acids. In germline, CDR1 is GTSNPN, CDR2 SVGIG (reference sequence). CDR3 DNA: TGTGCCTGGTGGGGGGGCGGTAATCAGCCCCAGCATTTT. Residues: CAWWGGGNQPQHF.

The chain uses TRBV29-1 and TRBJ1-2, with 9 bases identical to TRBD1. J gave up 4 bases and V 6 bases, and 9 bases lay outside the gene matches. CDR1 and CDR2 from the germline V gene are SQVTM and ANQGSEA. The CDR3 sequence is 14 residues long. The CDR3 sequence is CSVGPGQGFYGYTF. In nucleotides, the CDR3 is TGCAGCGTGGGACCGGGACAGGGATTCTATGGCTACACCTTC. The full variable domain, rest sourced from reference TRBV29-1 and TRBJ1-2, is SAVISQKPSRDICQRGTSLTIQCQVDSQVTMMFWYRQQPGQSLTLIATANQGSEATYESGFVIDKFPISRPNLTFSTLTVSNMSPEDSSIYLCSVGPGQGFYGYTFGSGTRLTVV.

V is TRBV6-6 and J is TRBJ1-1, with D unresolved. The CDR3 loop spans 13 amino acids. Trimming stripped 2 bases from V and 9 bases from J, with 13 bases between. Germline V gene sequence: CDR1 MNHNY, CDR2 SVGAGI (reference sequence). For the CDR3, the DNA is TGTGCCAGCAGTTACGAGATGGAGATCCAAGCTTTCTTT. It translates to CASSYEMEIQAFF.

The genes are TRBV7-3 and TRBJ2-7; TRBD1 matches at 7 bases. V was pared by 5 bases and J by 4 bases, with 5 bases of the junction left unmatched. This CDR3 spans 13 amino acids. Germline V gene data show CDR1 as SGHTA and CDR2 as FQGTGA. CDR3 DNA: TGTGCCAGCAGCCTTACACAGGGGTACGAGCAGTACTTC. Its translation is CASSLTQGYEQYF.

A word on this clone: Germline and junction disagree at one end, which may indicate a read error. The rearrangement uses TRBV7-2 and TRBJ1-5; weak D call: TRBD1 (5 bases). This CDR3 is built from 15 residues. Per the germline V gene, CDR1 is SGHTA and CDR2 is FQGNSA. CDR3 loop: CASSLGVGGNQPQHF. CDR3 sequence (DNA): TGTGCCAGCAGTTTAGGGGTAGGGGGCAATCAGCCCCAGCATTTT.

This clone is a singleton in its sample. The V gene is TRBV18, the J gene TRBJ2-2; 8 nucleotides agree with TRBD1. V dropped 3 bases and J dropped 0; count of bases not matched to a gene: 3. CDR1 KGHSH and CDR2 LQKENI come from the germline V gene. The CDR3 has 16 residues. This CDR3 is CASSPTQGANTGELFF. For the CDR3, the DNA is TGTGCCAGCTCACCGACACAGGGGGCGAACACCGGGGAGCTGTTTTTT. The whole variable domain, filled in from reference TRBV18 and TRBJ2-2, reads NAGVMQNPRHLVRRRGQEARLRCSPMKGHSHVYWYRQLPEEGLKFMVYLQKENIIDESGMPKERFSAEFPKEGPSILRIQQVVRGDSAAYFCASSPTQGANTGELFFGEGSRLTVL.